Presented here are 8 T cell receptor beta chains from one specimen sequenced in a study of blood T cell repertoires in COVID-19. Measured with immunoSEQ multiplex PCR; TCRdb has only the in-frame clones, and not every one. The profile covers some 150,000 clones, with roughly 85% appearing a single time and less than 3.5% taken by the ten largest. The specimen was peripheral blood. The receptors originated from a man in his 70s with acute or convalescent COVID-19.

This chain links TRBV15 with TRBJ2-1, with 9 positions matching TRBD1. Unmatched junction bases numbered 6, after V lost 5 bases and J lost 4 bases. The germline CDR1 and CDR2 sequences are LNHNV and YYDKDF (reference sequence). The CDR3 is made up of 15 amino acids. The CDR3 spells CATSLDRGGYNEQFF. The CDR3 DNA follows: TGTGCCACCAGCCTCGACAGGGGGGGGTACAATGAGCAGTTCTTC.

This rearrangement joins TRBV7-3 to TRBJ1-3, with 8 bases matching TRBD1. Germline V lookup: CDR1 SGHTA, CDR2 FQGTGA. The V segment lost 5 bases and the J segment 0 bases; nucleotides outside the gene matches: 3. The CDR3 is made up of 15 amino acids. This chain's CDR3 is CASSPTGGSGNTIYF. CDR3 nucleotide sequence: TGTGCCAGCAGCCCAACAGGGGGCTCTGGAAACACCATATATTTT.

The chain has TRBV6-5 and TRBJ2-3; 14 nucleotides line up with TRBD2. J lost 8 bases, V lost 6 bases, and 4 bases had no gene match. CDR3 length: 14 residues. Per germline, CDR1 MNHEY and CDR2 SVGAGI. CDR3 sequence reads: CASSQTSGRATQYF. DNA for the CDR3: TGTGCCAGCAGCCAGACTAGCGGGAGGGCTACGCAGTATTTT.

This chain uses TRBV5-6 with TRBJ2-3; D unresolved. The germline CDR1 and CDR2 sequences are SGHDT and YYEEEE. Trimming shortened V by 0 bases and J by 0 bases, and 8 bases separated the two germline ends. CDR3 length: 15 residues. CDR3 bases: TGTGCCAGCAGCTTGGATCCGGTTAGCACAGATACGCAGTATTTT. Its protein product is CASSLDPVSTDTQYF. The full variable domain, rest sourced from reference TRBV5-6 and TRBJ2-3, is DAGVTQSPTHLIKTRGQQVTLRCSPKSGHDTVSWYQQALGQGPQFIFQYYEEEERQRGNFPDRFSGHQFPNYSSELNVNALLLGDSALYLCASSLDPVSTDTQYFGPGTRLTVL.

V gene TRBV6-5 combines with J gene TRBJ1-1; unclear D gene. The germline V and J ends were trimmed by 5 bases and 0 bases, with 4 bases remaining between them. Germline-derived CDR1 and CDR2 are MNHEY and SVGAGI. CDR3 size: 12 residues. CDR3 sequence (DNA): TGTGCCAGCAGTCAGGTGAACACTGAAGCTTTCTTT. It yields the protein CASSQVNTEAFF.

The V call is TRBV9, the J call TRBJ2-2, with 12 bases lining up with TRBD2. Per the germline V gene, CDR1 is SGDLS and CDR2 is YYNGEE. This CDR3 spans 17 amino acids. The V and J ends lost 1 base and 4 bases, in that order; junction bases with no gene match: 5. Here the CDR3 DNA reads TGTGCCAGCAGCGTACTAGCGGGAGGGCAACTCACCGGGGAGCTGTTTTTT. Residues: CASSVLAGGQLTGELFF.

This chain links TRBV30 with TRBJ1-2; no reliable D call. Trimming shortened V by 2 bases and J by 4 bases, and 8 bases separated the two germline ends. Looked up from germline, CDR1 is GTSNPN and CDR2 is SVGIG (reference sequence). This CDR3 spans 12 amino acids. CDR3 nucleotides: TGTGCCTGGAGTAGGACTCTCTATGGCTACACCTTC. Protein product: CAWSRTLYGYTF.

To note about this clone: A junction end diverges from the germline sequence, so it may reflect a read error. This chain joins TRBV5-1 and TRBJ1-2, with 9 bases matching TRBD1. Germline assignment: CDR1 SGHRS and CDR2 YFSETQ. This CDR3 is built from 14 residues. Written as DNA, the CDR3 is TGCGCCAGCAGGTTGGGACAGGGAGTAGATGGCTACACCTTC. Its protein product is CASRLGQGVDGYTF. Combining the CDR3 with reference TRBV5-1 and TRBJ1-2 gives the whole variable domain KAGVTQTPRYLIKTRGQQVTLSCSPISGHRSVSWYQQTPGQGLQFLFEYFSETQRNKGNFPGRFSGRQFSNSRSEMNVSTLELGDSALYLCASRLGQGVDGYTFGSGTRLTVV.